The 16 T cell receptor beta chains in this list originate from one sample, sequenced in a study of blood T cell repertoires in COVID-19. Data came from immunoSEQ multiplex PCR; TCRdb stores just in-frame clones and leaves some out. The profile shows about 240,000 clones, about four fifths of them singletons. Sequencing was done on a sample of peripheral blood. The receptors originated from a woman of 80 years or more with COVID-19, enrolled during active disease.

The rearrangement uses TRBV9 and TRBJ2-1; TRBD2 aligns across 8 bases. The V gene end was trimmed by 7 bases and the J gene end by 9 bases; junction bases not matched to a gene: 9. The germline gives CDR1 SGDLS, CDR2 YYNGEE. There are 13 residues in the CDR3. The CDR3 sequence is CASGASGYSEQFF. As DNA, the CDR3 is TGTGCCAGCGGGGCTAGCGGGTATTCTGAGCAGTTCTTC.

The chain combines TRBV9 with TRBJ2-7; D gene unclear. CDR1 and CDR2 (germline): SGDLS, YYNGEE. V shed 2 bases and J shed 3 bases, with 15 bases lying between them. The CDR3 runs 15 residues. CDR3 protein: CASSVQANSFYEQYF. The CDR3 nucleotides are TGTGCCAGCAGCGTTCAGGCCAACTCCTTCTACGAGCAGTACTTC.

The chain has TRBV30 and TRBJ2-3; 8 bases map to TRBD2. The CDR3 runs 15 residues. CDR1 is GTSNPN and CDR2 is SVGIG in the germline V gene (reference sequence). V lost 0 bases and J lost 5; bases outside the gene matches: 7. This CDR3 reads CAWSVPGGGLDTQYF. Written as DNA, the CDR3 is TGTGCCTGGAGTGTACCCGGGGGGGGCTTAGATACGCAGTATTTT.

The CDR3 spells CASSPSARQYSNQPQHF. The CDR3 DNA follows: TGTGCCAGCAGCCCCTCGGCGAGACAGTATAGCAATCAGCCCCAGCATTTT. The rearrangement uses TRBV7-2 and TRBJ1-5, with D maybe TRBD1 (5 bases). This CDR3 contains 17 residues. The V end was cut by 5 bases, the J end by 0 bases, with 17 bases between. The germline V gene has CDR1 SGHTA and CDR2 FQGNSA. Complete variable domain (other parts from reference TRBV7-2 and TRBJ1-5): GAGVSQSPSNKVTEKGKDVELRCDPISGHTALYWYRQSLGQGLEFLIYFQGNSAPDKSGLPSDRFSAERTGGSVSTLTIQRTQQEDSAVYLCASSPSARQYSNQPQHFGDGTRLSIL.

V gene TRBV18 combines with J gene TRBJ1-1; tentatively, D is TRBD1 (6 bases). Germline loops: CDR1 KGHSH, CDR2 LQKENI. The CDR3 covers 16 residues. V was shortened by 4 bases and J by 1 base, with 16 bases between the two germline ends. CDR3 bases: TGTGCCAGCTCACTCTTTACAGGGAATTGGAACACTGAAGCTTTCTTT. Translation: CASSLFTGNWNTEAFF.

The genes are TRBV4-3 and TRBJ1-2; D gene ambiguous. Trimming pared 1 base from V and 0 bases from J, leaving 12 bases between. This CDR3 comprises 16 residues. Germline lookup yields CDR1 LGHNA and CDR2 YSLEER. The CDR3 DNA reads TGCGCCAGCAGCCAAGGGGTAGTACAGTCTAACTATGGCTACACCTTC. Translated, it gives CASSQGVVQSNYGYTF.

This chain links TRBV30 with TRBJ1-2; D possibly corresponds to TRBD1 (6 bases). CDR3 length: 13 amino acids. CDR1 is GTSNPN, CDR2 SVGIG, per germline (reference sequence). The ends were cut back, 1 base at V and 6 bases at J, with 12 bases in the middle. The CDR3 loop is CAWSEGGNHGYTF. The CDR3 DNA follows: TGTGCCTGGAGTGAGGGGGGGAATCATGGCTACACCTTC.

V and J are TRBV4-2 and TRBJ1-1; TRBD1 matches 11 bases. CDR1 is LGHNA and CDR2 is YNFKEQ in the germline V gene. This CDR3 has 15 residues. The J segment lost 5 bases and the V segment lost 4 bases, leaving 6 bases of the junction unmatched. The CDR3 region has the DNA TGTGCCAGCAGCCCACGGACAGGGGGCAATACTGAAGCTTTCTTT. Its protein product is CASSPRTGGNTEAFF.

This clone was seen only a few times. DNA of the CDR3: TGTGCCAGCACGGTCAGGGAAACCGGGGAGCTGTTTTTT. It translates to CASTVRETGELFF. This chain links TRBV2 with TRBJ2-2; the D gene is possibly TRBD1 (5 bases). Per the germline V gene, CDR1 is SNHLY and CDR2 is FYNNEI. V was cut by 7 bases and J by 5 bases, with 11 bases left in between. The CDR3 extends over 13 amino acids.

This clone was observed many times. This chain links TRBV29-1 with TRBJ2-3, with TRBD2 identical over 8 bases. Unmatched junction bases numbered 8, after V lost 6 bases and J lost 3 bases. This CDR3 has 14 amino acids. In germline, CDR1 is SQVTM, CDR2 ANQGSEA. The CDR3 DNA sequence: TGCAGCGTCCGAACAGCGGGAGCGACAGATACGCAGTATTTT. This sequence encodes CSVRTAGATDTQYF.

CDR3 region: CATEGASYNEQFF. The CDR3 coding sequence is TGTGCCACTGAGGGAGCGTCCTACAATGAGCAGTTCTTC. This chain links TRBV10-3 with TRBJ2-1, with D tentatively TRBD2 (5 bases). Trimming stripped 10 bases from V and 1 base from J, with 11 bases between. From germline, CDR1 is ENHRY and CDR2 SYGVKD. The CDR3 sequence is 13 residues long.

This rearrangement joins TRBV19 to TRBJ1-1, with 7 bases identical to TRBD1. Germline V gene data show CDR1 as LNHDA and CDR2 as SQIVND (reference sequence). The V and J ends lost 6 bases and 7 bases, in that order; junction bases with no gene match: 14. There are 15 residues in the CDR3. CDR3 residues: CASSRSGTVELEAFF. CDR3 sequence (DNA): TGTGCCAGTAGCCGCTCTGGGACAGTGGAGCTTGAAGCTTTCTTT.

This chain uses TRBV30 with TRBJ2-7; tentatively, D is TRBD1 (5 bases). V was trimmed by 4 bases and J by 0 bases, leaving 10 bases between them. Germline CDR1 and CDR2: GTSNPN and SVGIG (reference sequence). The CDR3 is 13 amino acids. The chain's CDR3 is CAWTGRGSYEQYF. The DNA for the CDR3 is TGTGCCTGGACCGGTAGGGGCTCCTACGAGCAGTACTTC.

This chain connects TRBV28 to TRBJ1-2, with 12 bases identical to TRBD1. V gave up 6 bases and J gave up 9 bases; unmatched junction bases: 11. This CDR3 has 15 amino acids. CDR1 and CDR2 (germline): MDHEN, SYDVKM. Written as DNA, the CDR3 is TGTGCCAGCAGCGTTATAACGGGACAGGGGGCGAGCTACACCTTC. Translated: CASSVITGQGASYTF.

This chain links TRBV10-1 with TRBJ1-4; D may be TRBD1 (5 bases). V was clipped by 4 bases and J by 7 bases, with 13 bases between them. Germline assignment: CDR1 WNHNN and CDR2 SYGVQD (reference sequence). This CDR3 is built from 14 residues. The CDR3 loop is CASSAGRAGEKLFF. The CDR3 nucleotides read TGCGCCAGCAGTGCAGGCAGGGCTGGTGAAAAACTGTTTTTT.

The genes are TRBV4-2 and TRBJ2-2, with 9 bases that match TRBD1. Germline assignment: CDR1 LGHNA and CDR2 YNFKEQ. The CDR3 has 16 amino acids. J lost 4 bases, V lost 1 base, and 4 bases had no gene match. CDR3 loop: CASSQAGTGSTGELFF. In DNA, the CDR3 is TGTGCCAGCAGCCAAGCCGGGACAGGGAGCACCGGGGAGCTGTTTTTT.